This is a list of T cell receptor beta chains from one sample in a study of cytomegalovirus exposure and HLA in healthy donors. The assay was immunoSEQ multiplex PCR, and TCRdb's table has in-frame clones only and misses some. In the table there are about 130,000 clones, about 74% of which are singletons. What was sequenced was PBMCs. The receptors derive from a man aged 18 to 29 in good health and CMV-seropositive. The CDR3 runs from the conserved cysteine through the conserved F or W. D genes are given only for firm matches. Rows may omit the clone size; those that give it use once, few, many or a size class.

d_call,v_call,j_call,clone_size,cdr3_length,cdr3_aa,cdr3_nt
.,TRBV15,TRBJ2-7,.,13,CATSRMSYYEQYF,TGTGCCACCAGCAGAATGAGTTACTACGAGCAGTACTTC
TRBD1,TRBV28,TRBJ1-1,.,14,CASSLRGGGTEAFF,TGTGCCAGCAGTTTACGAGGGGGCGGCACTGAAGCTTTCTTT
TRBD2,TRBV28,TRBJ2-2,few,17,CASSFRTSGYNTGELFF,TGTGCCAGCAGTTTTAGGACTAGCGGCTATAACACCGGGGAGCTGTTTTTT
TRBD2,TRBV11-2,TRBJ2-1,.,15,CASSLGLGGAGEQFF,TGTGCCAGCAGCTTGGGACTAGGGGGTGCGGGTGAGCAGTTCTTC
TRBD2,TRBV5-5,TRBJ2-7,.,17,CASSSYSGALSSYEQYF,TGTGCCAGCAGCTCCTATAGCGGGGCCTTGAGCTCCTACGAGCAGTACTTC
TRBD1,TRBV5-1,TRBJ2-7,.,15,CASRGADRGRYEQYF,TGCGCCAGCAGGGGTGCGGACAGGGGGCGTTACGAGCAGTACTTC
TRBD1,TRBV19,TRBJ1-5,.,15,CASSRRQGVQEPQHF,TGTGCCAGTAGCAGGAGACAGGGCGTCCAAGAGCCCCAGCATTTT
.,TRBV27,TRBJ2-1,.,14,CASSLQGIYNEQFF,TGTGCCAGCAGCCTACAGGGAATCTACAATGAGCAGTTCTTC
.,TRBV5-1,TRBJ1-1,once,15,CASSLNSLGPRKAFF,TGCGCCAGCAGCTTGAACAGCTTGGGCCCACGGAAAGCTTTCTTT
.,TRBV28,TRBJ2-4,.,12,CASSPPLYVQYF,TGTGCCAGCAGTCCCCCCCTATATGTTCAGTACTTC
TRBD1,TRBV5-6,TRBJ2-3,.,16,CASSSGQELLTDTQYF,TGTGCCAGCAGCTCCGGACAGGAGCTACTTACAGATACGCAGTATTTT
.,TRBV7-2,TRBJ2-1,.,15,CASSPLWAGYNEQFF,TGTGCCAGCAGCCCTCTCTGGGCAGGCTACAATGAGCAGTTCTTC
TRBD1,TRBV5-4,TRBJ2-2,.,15,CASSLRTGNTGELFF,TGTGCCAGCAGCTTGAGGACAGGGAACACCGGGGAGCTGTTTTTT
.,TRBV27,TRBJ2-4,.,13,CASSLGQKNIQYF,TGTGCCAGCAGTTTAGGGCAGAAAAACATTCAGTACTTC
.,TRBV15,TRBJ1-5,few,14,CATSRGQGSQPQHF,TGTGCCACCAGCAGAGGTCAGGGAAGCCAGCCCCAGCATTTT
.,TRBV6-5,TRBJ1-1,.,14,CASSSLAGVTEAFF,TGTGCCAGCAGTTCACTCGCAGGGGTCACTGAAGCTTTCTTT
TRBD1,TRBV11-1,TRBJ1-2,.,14,CASSGGQGARGYTF,TGTGCCAGCAGCGGAGGACAGGGGGCGCGTGGCTACACCTTC
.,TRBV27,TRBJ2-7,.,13,CASSLQGNYEQYF,TGTGCCAGCAGTTTACAGGGAAACTACGAGCAGTACTTC
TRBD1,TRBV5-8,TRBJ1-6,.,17,CASSWDRLSSYNSPLHF,TGTGCCAGCAGCTGGGACAGGCTCAGCTCCTATAATTCACCCCTCCACTTT
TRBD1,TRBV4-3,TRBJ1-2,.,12,CASSPRQGGYTF,TGCGCCAGCAGCCCTCGACAGGGAGGCTACACCTTC
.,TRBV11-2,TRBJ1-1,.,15,CASSSRTAREAEAFF,TGTGCCAGCAGCTCCCGCACCGCACGGGAGGCTGAAGCTTTCTTT
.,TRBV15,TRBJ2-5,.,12,CATSRTGETQYF,TGTGCCACCAGCAGGACGGGAGAGACCCAGTACTTC
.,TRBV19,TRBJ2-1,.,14,CASSNQVTYNEQFF,TGTGCCAGTAGTAACCAAGTAACTTACAATGAGCAGTTCTTC
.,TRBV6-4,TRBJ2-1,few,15,CASAETKSGHNEQFF,TGTGCCAGCGCCGAGACGAAATCAGGCCACAATGAGCAGTTCTTC
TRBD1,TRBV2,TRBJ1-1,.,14,CASRWDRENTEAFF,TGTGCCAGCAGATGGGACAGGGAGAACACTGAAGCTTTCTTT
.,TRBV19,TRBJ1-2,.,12,CATPTGNYGYTF,TGTGCCACACCAACAGGGAACTATGGCTACACCTTC
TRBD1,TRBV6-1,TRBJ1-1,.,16,CASSESAGGSYTEAFF,TGTGCCAGCAGTGAATCGGCAGGGGGCTCGTACACTGAAGCTTTCTTT
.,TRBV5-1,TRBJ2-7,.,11,CASSLASEQYF,TGCGCCAGCAGCTTGGCCTCCGAGCAGTACTTC
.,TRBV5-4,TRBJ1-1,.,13,CASSLLEMAEAFF,TGTGCCAGCAGCTTGTTGGAGATGGCTGAAGCTTTCTTT
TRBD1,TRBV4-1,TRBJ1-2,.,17,CASSPGDRVSFNYGYTF,TGCGCCAGCAGCCCAGGGGACAGGGTCTCCTTCAACTATGGCTACACCTTC
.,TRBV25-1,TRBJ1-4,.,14,CASSERRRNEKLFF,TGTGCCAGCAGTGAACGACGCAGGAATGAAAAACTGTTTTTT
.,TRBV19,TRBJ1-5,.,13,CASSIAGNQPQHF,TGTGCCAGTAGTATTGCAGGAAATCAGCCCCAGCATTTT
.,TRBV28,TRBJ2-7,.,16,CASSLGALWSSYEQYF,TGTGCCAGCAGTTTAGGTGCGTTATGGAGCTCCTACGAGCAGTACTTC
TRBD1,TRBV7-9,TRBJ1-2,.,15,CASSLAPTGGYGYTF,TGTGCCAGCAGCTTAGCTCCGACAGGGGGCTATGGCTACACCTTC
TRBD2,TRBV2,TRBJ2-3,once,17,CASPSGRTSVSTDTQYF,TGTGCCAGCCCTTCTGGGCGGACTAGCGTTAGCACAGATACGCAGTATTTT
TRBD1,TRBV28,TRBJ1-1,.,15,CASSLFQGENTEAFF,TGTGCCAGCAGTTTATTTCAGGGGGAGAACACTGAAGCTTTCTTT
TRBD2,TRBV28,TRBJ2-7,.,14,CASIKAGKSKEQYF,TGTGCCAGCATAAAAGCGGGAAAATCTAAAGAGCAGTACTTC
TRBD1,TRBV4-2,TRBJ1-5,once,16,CASSQERTGLGQPQHF,TGTGCCAGCAGCCAAGAGCGGACAGGGCTCGGTCAGCCCCAGCATTTT
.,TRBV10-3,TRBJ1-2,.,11,CAVGGNYGYTF,TGTGCCGTCGGGGGGAACTATGGCTACACCTTC
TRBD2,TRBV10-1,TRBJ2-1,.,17,CASSESNPSGGSSEQFF,TGCGCCAGCAGTGAGTCGAATCCTAGCGGGGGTTCGAGTGAGCAGTTCTTC
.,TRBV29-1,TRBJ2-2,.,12,CSVGHNTGELFF,TGCAGCGTCGGACATAACACCGGGGAGCTGTTTTTT
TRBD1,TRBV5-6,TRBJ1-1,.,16,CASSLGQGVWNTEAFF,TGTGCCAGCAGCTTGGGACAGGGGGTGTGGAACACTGAAGCTTTCTTT
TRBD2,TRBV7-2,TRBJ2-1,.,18,CASSPHPRGLAGGNEQFF,TGTGCCAGCAGCCCCCACCCCCGCGGACTAGCGGGGGGCAATGAGCAGTTCTTC
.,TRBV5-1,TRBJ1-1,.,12,CASSLYGTEAFF,TGCGCCAGCAGCTTGTACGGCACTGAAGCTTTCTTT
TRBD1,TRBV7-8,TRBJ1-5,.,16,CASSLGTGGLNQPQHF,TGTGCCAGCAGCTTAGGGACAGGGGGCCTCAATCAGCCCCAGCATTTT
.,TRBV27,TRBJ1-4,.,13,CATTGLREEKLFF,TGTGCGACGACGGGGTTACGAGAAGAAAAACTGTTTTTT
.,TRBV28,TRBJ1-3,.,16,CASSFPRGSSGNTIYF,TGTGCCAGCAGTTTCCCACGGGGGAGCTCTGGAAACACCATATATTTT
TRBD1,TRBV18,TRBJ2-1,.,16,CASSPGQPWTYNEQFF,TGTGCCAGCTCGCCGGGACAGCCCTGGACCTACAATGAGCAGTTCTTC
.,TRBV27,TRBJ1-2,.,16,CASTISGTQPHYGYTF,TGTGCCAGCACCATCTCGGGGACACAACCCCACTATGGCTACACCTTC
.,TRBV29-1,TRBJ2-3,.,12,CSVLGGTDTQYF,TGCAGCGTCCTCGGGGGCACAGATACGCAGTATTTT
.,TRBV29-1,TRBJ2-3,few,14,CSVDYGSPTDTQYF,TGCAGCGTTGATTACGGGAGTCCGACAGATACGCAGTATTTT